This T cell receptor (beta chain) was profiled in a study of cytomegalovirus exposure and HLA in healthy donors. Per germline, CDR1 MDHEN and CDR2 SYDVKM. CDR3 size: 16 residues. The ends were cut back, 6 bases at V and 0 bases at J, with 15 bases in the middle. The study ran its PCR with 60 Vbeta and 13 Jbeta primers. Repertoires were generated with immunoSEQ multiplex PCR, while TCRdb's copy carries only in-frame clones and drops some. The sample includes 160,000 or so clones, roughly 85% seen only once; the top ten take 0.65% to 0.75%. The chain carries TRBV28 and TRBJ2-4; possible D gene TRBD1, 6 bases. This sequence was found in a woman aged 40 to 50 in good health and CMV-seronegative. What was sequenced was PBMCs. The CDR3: CASSLGTPLAKNIQYF. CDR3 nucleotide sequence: TGTGCCAGCAGCCTAGGGACACCGCTAGCCAAAAACATTCAGTACTTC.